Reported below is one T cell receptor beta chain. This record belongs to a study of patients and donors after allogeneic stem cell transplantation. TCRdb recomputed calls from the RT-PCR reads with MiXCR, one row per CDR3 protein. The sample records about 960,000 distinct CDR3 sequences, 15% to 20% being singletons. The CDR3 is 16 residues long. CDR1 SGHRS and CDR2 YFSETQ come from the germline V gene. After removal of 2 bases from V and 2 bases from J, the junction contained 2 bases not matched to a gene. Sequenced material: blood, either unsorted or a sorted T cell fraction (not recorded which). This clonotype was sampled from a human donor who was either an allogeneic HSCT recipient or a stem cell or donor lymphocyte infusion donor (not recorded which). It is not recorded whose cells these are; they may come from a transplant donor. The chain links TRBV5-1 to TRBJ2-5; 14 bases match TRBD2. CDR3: CASSFGTSGGQETQYF. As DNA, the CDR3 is TGCGCCAGCAGCTTTGGGACTAGCGGGGGACAAGAGACCCAGTACTTC.